Below, 7 T cell receptor beta chains from the same sample are listed, as sequenced in a study of T cells in Graves' hyperthyroidism and ophthalmopathy. From RNA transcripts, TCR beta CDR3 regions were amplified. RT-PCR in the first round (using the HTBI primer set) targeted the TCR CDR3. MiXCR was run by TCRdb on the multiplex PCR reads, yielding one entry per CDR3 protein. The profile shows around 350,000 distinct CDR3 sequences, under 20% of them singletons. The sample comprised blood. These receptors all come from a woman younger than 30 with Graves' hyperthyroidism.

Concerning this clonotype: A much larger clone differs by one base, so this may be a read error. This chain uses TRBV20-1 with TRBJ2-2; TRBD2 might be the D (6 bases). CDR1 and CDR2 from the germline V gene are DFQATT and SNEGSKA (reference sequence). This CDR3 has 13 amino acids. The CDR3 bases are TGCAGTGCTAGCTGGCAGACCGGCGGGGAGCTGGTTTTT. This gives the protein CSASWQTGGELVF.

This clonotype appeared once. The chain links TRBV20-1 to TRBJ2-7, with 9 bases fitting TRBD1. Germline loops: CDR1 DFQATT, CDR2 SNEGSKA (reference sequence). The CDR3 extends over 14 amino acids. The ends lost 5 bases at V and 3 bases at J; junction bases unmatched: 8. The DNA for the CDR3 is TGCAGTGCTCTTGGGGACAGGGACCACTACGAGCAGTACTTC. Translation gives CSALGDRDHYEQYF.

V is TRBV6-4 and J is TRBJ2-3; 14 bases are shared with TRBD2. CDR1 and CDR2 from the germline V gene are MRHNA and SNTAGT. Trimming removed 6 bases from V and 0 bases from J; junction bases left unmatched: 5. CDR3 length equals 17 residues. Here the CDR3 DNA reads TGTGCCAGCAGGGGACTAGCGGGAGCTTCTAGCACAGATACGCAGTATTTT. Protein: CASRGLAGASSTDTQYF.

This clonotype was detected ten times or more. The V call is TRBV2, the J call TRBJ1-3; maybe TRBD1 (5 bases). With 6 bases removed from V and 2 bases from J, the gap between germline ends came to 8 bases. CDR1 SNHLY and CDR2 FYNNEI come from the germline V gene. The CDR3 totals 13 residues. For the CDR3, the DNA is TGTGCCAGCAGGCCGGGGGCTGGAAACACCATATATTTT. This codes for CASRPGAGNTIYF.

This clonotype was recorded at least ten times. The chain employs TRBV12-3 or TRBV12-4 and TRBJ1-6, with D perhaps TRBD1 (5 bases). This CDR3 has 14 amino acids. Trimming stripped 4 bases from V and 14 bases from J, with 18 bases between. This CDR3 is CASSSNPGTPSLHF. Here the CDR3 DNA reads TGTGCCAGCAGTTCTAACCCAGGGACCCCATCCCTCCACTTT.

CDR3 nucleotides: TGTGCCAGCAGTCAGAAGCGGGAGATGTTTTTCGAGCAGTACTTC. It translates to CASSQKREMFFEQYF. The chain joins TRBV12-3 or TRBV12-4 to TRBJ2-7; 8 bases are shared with TRBD2. The CDR3 has 15 amino acids. The ends lost 5 bases at V and 6 bases at J; junction bases unmatched: 12.

The chain joins TRBV6-1 to TRBJ2-5; TRBD1 matches at 10 bases. The CDR3 consists of 15 residues. The J segment lost 5 bases and the V segment lost 7 bases, leaving 10 bases of the junction unmatched. The germline CDR1 and CDR2 sequences are MNHNS and SASEGT. DNA of the CDR3: TGTGCCAGCACCCCCGACAGGGGGCCTCGGGAGACCCAGTACTTC. It yields the protein CASTPDRGPRETQYF.